This T cell receptor (beta chain) was recovered during a study of T cells after yellow fever vaccination (dated by TCRdb to between 2018 and 2020). Background on the whole study: Libraries from fractions with low cell numbers were prepared with the SMART-Seq v4 Ultra Low Input RNA kit. Two healthy male donors, one aged 18 to 29 and one aged 30 to 39 years, were included in the cohort. To follow T-cell clones before and after both primary and booster YFV17D yellow fever vaccination, bulk TCR alpha and beta repertoires underwent longitudinal sequencing. Bulk PBMC replicates and cell subsets were isolated from blood drawn at multiple timepoints before and after both primary and secondary immunization. The paper as a whole reports these results and caveats: A small fraction of clonotypes appeared in both the CD4 and CD8 compartments, likely as a result of convergent recombination. Because the study included only two donors, the extent to which the findings can be generalized is limited. After the booster, most of the clones that had expanded following primary vaccination were detected again (almost 98% of CD4 and around 88% of CD8), which suggests that memory was broadly maintained. The secondary T-cell response was weaker than the primary response but faster, peaking on day 5 instead of day 15. FACS-sorted repertoires could contain abundant contaminating clonotypes from the bulk population, so computational filtering was required.

TCR cDNA was made using 5'RACE template switching, a step that added a universal primer site and unique molecular identifiers. cDNA synthesis was primed from both the TCR alpha and TCR beta constant segments. Two PCR steps were used to amplify libraries, with sample barcodes and sequencing adapters being added in the second step. Sequencing of libraries was done on Illumina HiSeq 2500 (2x100 bp) or NovaSeq (2x150 bp). As for the authors' bioinformatics: Reads were demultiplexed and collapsed into UMI consensus sequences with MIGEC, and V(D)J alignment was performed with MiXCR. Clonotypes responding to the vaccine were identified with edgeR on replicate PBMC samples, with the criteria of FDR below 0.01 and a log2 fold change above 5 up to day 15. CD4 or CD8 identity was assigned to each bulk clonotype according to whether the clonotype was present at higher abundance in the sequenced CD4 repertoire or the sequenced CD8 repertoire. TCRdb's own reprocessing of the public reads used fastp at Q25 and MiXCR and kept productive beta chains. All rows with the same CDR3 protein become a single entry with the most common DNA and genes. The V and J calls follow TCRdb's processing rather than the paper's. The sample contains hundreds of thousands of distinct CDR3 sequences, approximately 10% of them found a single time. The ten largest account for roughly a sixth of the sample.

The treatment or condition label on this specimen signifies: live attenuated yellow fever vaccine strain. At every blood-draw timepoint, two biological replicates of bulk PBMCs were collected. PBMCs were isolated from peripheral blood using a standard Ficoll-Paque protocol. RNA was extracted with TriZol from bulk PBMCs, CD4 and CD8 fractions, and dextramer-positive and dextramer-negative fractions. This clonotype was found a few times. Its binding antigen is unknown. No base-level quality is on record; no much larger clone is a single base apart. V gives up 7 bases and J gives up 8 bases, and the segment between their germline ends measures 17 bases. The cysteine opens and the phenylalanine closes a CDR3 of 13 amino acids. Only CDR3 DNA remains: 39 bases, in frame from the first base. Via the germline V gene (reference sequence), CDR1 is MNHNY and CDR2 SVGAGI.

Rearrangement joined TRBV6-6 to TRBJ1-2; possibly the D gene is TRBD1, per 6 matching bases. The TCR comes from a man aged 18 to 30 who received the YFV17D yellow fever vaccine. Sample: PBMCs, taken on the day of the first yellow fever vaccination. The CDR3 protein sequence reads: CASTQRGESGYTF. The nucleotides are TGTGCCAGCACCCAGAGGGGGGAGTCGGGCTACACCTTC.